Listed below are T cell receptor beta chains from one sample, sequenced in a study of shared clonotypes between healthy human individuals. The method was immunoSEQ multiplex PCR; TCRdb's version includes in-frame clones alone and lacks a portion of them. Of 2 million to 3 million clones in the sample, around nine tenths were seen once. Sequencing was carried out using naive CD4+ T cells sorted from blood. The receptors shown here come from a man aged 18 to 35 in good health. Both conserved end residues are part of each CDR3. A D gene is named only where the DNA matches it firmly. Not every row has a clone size; where given, it reads once, few, many or a size class.

NA TRBJ1-2 NA TRBV5-1 CASSIGQFYGYTF TGCGCCAGCAGCATCGGGCAGTTCTATGGCTACACCTTC
NA TRBJ2-2 NA TRBV10-3 CAISGQGVGSTGELFF TGTGCCATCAGTGGCCAAGGGGTTGGTAGCACCGGGGAGCTGTTTTTT
NA TRBJ2-5 NA TRBV4-1 CASSHPKGGQETQYF TGCGCCAGCAGCCACCCCAAGGGCGGTCAAGAGACCCAGTACTTC
NA TRBJ2-7 NA TRBV11-2 CASSLRTGRYEQYF TGTGCCAGCAGCTTACGTACAGGCCGCTACGAGCAGTACTTC
NA TRBJ1-5 NA TRBV9 CASSVSGNDQPQHF TGTGCCAGCAGCGTAAGCGGAAACGATCAGCCCCAGCATTTT
NA TRBJ2-5 TRBD1 TRBV30 CAWSRTGGGTQYF TGTGCCTGGAGCCGGACAGGGGGTGGGACCCAGTACTTC
NA TRBJ2-5 NA TRBV20-1 CSATVEETQYF TGCAGTGCTACAGTGGAAGAGACCCAGTACTTC
NA TRBJ1-3 NA TRBV5-1 CASSLEGNSGNTIYF TGCGCCAGCAGCTTGGAAGGCAACTCTGGAAACACCATATATTTT
NA TRBJ2-3 TRBD2 TRBV11-1 CASRSGLAGVPTHTDTQYF TGTGCCAGCAGATCGGGACTAGCGGGGGTCCCGACCCACACAGATACGCAGTATTTT
once TRBJ2-3 NA TRBV6-4 CASSVGLGTDTQYF TGTGCCAGCAGCGTCGGCCTCGGCACAGATACGCAGTATTTT
NA TRBJ2-7 NA TRBV4-1 CASSHTGNEQYF TGCGCCAGCAGCCACACAGGGAACGAGCAGTACTTC
NA TRBJ2-2 TRBD1 TRBV19 CASRLGQGRTGELFF TGTGCCAGTAGACTCGGACAGGGGAGGACCGGGGAGCTGTTTTTT
NA TRBJ2-7 NA TRBV20-1 CSARPFDEQYF TGCAGTGCTAGACCCTTCGACGAGCAGTACTTC
NA TRBJ2-1 NA TRBV9 CASSVVEYNEQFF TGTGCCAGCAGCGTAGTCGAGTACAATGAGCAGTTCTTC
NA TRBJ1-2 NA TRBV7-2 CASSLVVVVGYTF TGTGCCAGCAGCTTAGTAGTAGTAGTTGGCTACACCTTC
NA TRBJ1-2 NA TRBV4-3 CASSQVSLYGGYTF TGCGCCAGCAGCCAAGTCTCCCTCTACGGTGGCTACACCTTC
few TRBJ2-7 TRBD2 TRBV5-1 CASSWTSGSSYEQYF TGCGCCAGCAGCTGGACTAGCGGGAGCTCCTACGAGCAGTACTTC
NA TRBJ1-1 NA TRBV27 CASSLRGTRGHEAFF TGTGCCAGCAGTTTGAGAGGGACAAGGGGCCATGAAGCTTTCTTT
NA TRBJ2-3 NA TRBV9 CASSAHEAGDTQYF TGTGCCAGCAGCGCACACGAGGCAGGAGATACGCAGTATTTT
once TRBJ2-3 NA TRBV2 CASSEGGARLYTQYF TGTGCCAGCAGTGAAGGCGGGGCACGTTTATATACGCAGTATTTT
NA TRBJ1-4 NA TRBV23-1 CASSQSSLSIPPATNEKLFF TGCGCCAGCAGTCAATCCTCCCTTTCGATACCCCCTGCAACTAATGAAAAACTGTTTTTT
NA TRBJ2-1 NA TRBV5-4 CASSFRGNEQFF TGTGCCAGCAGCTTCAGGGGAAATGAGCAGTTCTTC
once TRBJ1-3 NA TRBV6-5 CASSYAANGNTIYF TGTGCCAGCAGTTACGCGGCTAATGGAAACACCATATATTTT
NA TRBJ1-6 NA TRBV1 CTSSQEYRASSYNSPLHF TGCACCAGCAGCCAAGAATACAGGGCTAGCTCCTATAATTCACCCCTCCACTTT
NA TRBJ2-7 NA TRBV9 CASSVDPSGDSYEQYF TGTGCCAGCAGCGTAGATCCTTCCGGGGACTCCTACGAGCAGTACTTC
NA TRBJ2-1 NA TRBV28 CASSLRTGEQFF TGTGCCAGCAGTCTACGTACCGGTGAGCAGTTCTTC
NA TRBJ2-1 TRBD1 TRBV11-3 CASSPTGGGEQFF TGTGCCAGCAGCCCGACAGGGGGCGGTGAGCAGTTCTTC